This TCR beta chain came from a study of cytomegalovirus exposure and HLA in healthy donors. Overall study: Both the approximately 120 validation repertoires and the approximately 700 first-cohort repertoires used the same platform, as reported by a later analysis. Study outcomes and limitations: Generally TCR sequences proved uncommon, though certain public TCRs appeared in numerous donors.

Clones were sequenced by immunoSEQ multiplex PCR, and TCRdb holds only the in-frame ones, with some missing. The sample lists about 130,000 clones, approximately 90% occurring once. With respect to this clone: The antigen is not known.

This clonotype originated in a woman aged 30 to 39 in good health and CMV-seropositive. Sequencing was carried out using PBMCs.

The CDR3 spells CASSQPPVGGRAHEQYF. DNA of the CDR3: TGTGCCAGCAGCCAACCCCCAGTAGGGGGCCGGGCCCACGAGCAGTACTTC. This sequence joins TRBV4-2 and TRBJ2-7; 7 positions agree with TRBD1. The V gene's germline CDR1 is LGHNA and CDR2 YNFKEQ. V gave up 2 bases and J gave up 5 bases; unmatched junction bases: 15. The CDR3 is 17 amino acids.